The present T cell receptor (beta chain) was sequenced within a study of cytomegalovirus exposure and HLA in healthy donors (dated by TCRdb to about 2017). Study-wide context: In an earlier analysis of some 610 of the donors, 250 to 350 Gb of sequence data and approximately 120 million unique TCR beta sequences from about 179 million T cells were reported. An early release covering roughly 580 HLA-typed donors comprised approximately 300 gigabases of sequencing data and tens of millions of unique TCR sequences. The genetic ancestry cluster associated with self-reported Caucasian donors included 81% of the roughly 380 genotyped donors. The study was designed to test whether signatures of past pathogen exposure could be identified by cataloging public T cell receptors. The study used immunosequencing to profile the T cell repertoires of 666 subjects and linked those repertoires to cytomegalovirus serostatus. Along with the approximately 700-subject first cohort, a separate validation cohort of roughly 110 different subjects was used. To predict cytomegalovirus infection status, the study combined high-throughput TCR immunosequencing, statistical association of individual TCRs with disease status, and machine learning. A later analysis re-analyzed previously published TCR beta repertoires from roughly 630 donors and added high-resolution HLA genotyping to study TCR occurrence patterns. In the later analysis, no new phenotypic data were used to find candidate immune exposures; instead, reliance was placed on TCR beta sequences and their occurrence across donors. To decide whether each TCR beta V gene segment behaved as functional or pseudogenic, an earlier analysis of some 580 of the donors relied on high-throughput TCR beta sequencing. Donor age, sex, ethnicity and CMV serostatus were compiled together with the repertoire data. In a later genetic analysis, genome-wide SNP genotypes for 398 of the 666 donors were used, and that subset was treated as a discovery cohort. Every discovery cohort repertoire had been produced on one sequencing platform. HLA typing included class I and class II loci at four-digit resolution. Typing coverage differed by locus: A, B, C, DRB1 and DQB1 were typed in roughly 620-640 donors, DQA1 in about 500, DPA1 in around 600, and DPB1 in just under 490. A handful of DR-DQ haplotypes were handled as single units for association and clustering because linkage in the cohort was strong. Across about 380 genotyped donors of the cohort, an average of roughly 200,000 unique TCR beta nucleotide sequences per donor were sequenced, and 15% to 20% of those sequences were non-productive. Here is what the overall study found, with its caveats: A further reported finding was that TCR beta sequences accurately predicted the HLA-A and HLA-B alleles for most subjects in the first cohort. HLA typing was unavailable for some donors at each locus, so association tests used only the typed subset. When HLA alleles, especially DR and DQ, strongly co-occurred, TCR associations were difficult to assign to individual alleles. In a later genetic analysis, a missense DCLRE1C variant was associated with V-gene and J-gene trimming of TCR beta chains, and the association was replicated in an independent cohort. At a false discovery rate of 0.05, a later analysis linked 15,000 to 20,000 TCR beta sequences to specific HLA alleles. Linkage disequilibrium might explain the correlated functional status among segregating V segments, but an unknown experimental factor could not be ruled out. For the cohort, immune exposure information was limited to CMV serostatus. In a later genetic analysis, fewer N-insertions in productive TCRs were reported among donors in an Asian-associated ancestry cluster than the 666-donor mean. It was suggested by the authors that the approach could potentially be generalized to other disease states and immunological phenotypes. A few of the identified cytomegalovirus-associated TCR beta chains were confirmed in vitro to be specific for cytomegalovirus antigens. Broadly in line with IMGT annotations, most TCR beta V segments showed up in productive rearrangements about 87% or about 30% of the time in an earlier analysis of approximately 640 of the donors. In a later analysis, several top co-occurrence clusters were reported to appear linked to parvovirus B19, influenza, CMV and Epstein-Barr virus. In the study, around 150 TCR beta chains were listed as associated with cytomegalovirus. Cytomegalovirus status was reported to be diagnosed by the classifier with high specificity and sensitivity in both the original and validation cohorts. A cluster of highly shared sequence variants was judged likely to be a technical artifact of the sequencing pipeline. Roughly uniform sequencing depth across donors was assumed in presence/absence analyses, although this assumption may not hold. Because counts were too low, 15 to 20 rarely observed V segments, including chromosome 9 orphons, were excluded from the earlier analysis of several hundred of the donors. Most TCR sequences were seen in very few donors, while some public TCRs were found in many individuals. In this cohort, only TCR beta chains were sequenced, and detectable features were limited by the absence of alpha or paired-chain data. According to a later analysis, most CMV-associated TCR beta chains appeared to be HLA-restricted, and the HLA associations seemed to be driven largely by CMV exposure. In a later analysis, the rate of TCR association differed among HLA loci, with DRB1 alleles having the most associated TCRs and HLA-C alleles having the fewest. Because the 87-base-pair reads could not distinguish some IMGT-functional V segments, including TRBV6-2 and TRBV6-3, those segments were excluded. In a later analysis, HLA-associated TCR beta chains were found to be more clonally expanded and to have lower generation probabilities than equally common non-associated chains.

The CDR3 goes from the cysteine to the phenylalanine over 15 residues. The sequence is cut down to CDR3 DNA, 45 bases in frame from base 1. At the junction V is shortened by 6 bases and J by 4 bases; bases outside the gene matches: 3. Based on the germline V gene (reference sequence), the CDR1 and CDR2 sequences are PRHDT and FYEKMQ. On this clone itself: This receptor's antigen is unknown.

The library relied on the immunoSEQ multiplex PCR assay. For the multiplex PCR, a mixture combining 60 forward primers for TCR Vbeta segments and 13 reverse primers for TCR Jbeta segments was used. A multiplex PCR assay on genomic DNA amplified the CDR3 region of rearranged TCR beta genes. Amplified TCR beta libraries were sequenced as 87-base-pair reads on the Illumina HiSeq System. The study's own analysis went as follows. Across the 500 to 750 repertoires, a later analysis counted 80 million or so unique TCR beta chains, 9.5 million to 13 million of which were shared by at least two donors. Raw reads were error-corrected and collapsed into unique sequences by a nearest-neighbor algorithm in which closely related sequences were merged to remove PCR and sequencing errors. V, D and J gene segments were assigned by aligning CDR3 sequences to IMGT reference sequences. For a sequence to be retained, at least a six-nucleotide match to both a V gene segment and a J gene segment was required. Rearrangements were classified as productive when the CDR3 lacked stop codons and remained in frame with V and J, and all other rearrangements were classified as non-productive. CDR3 was defined by IMGT convention, running from the second conserved V-encoded cysteine to the conserved J-encoded phenylalanine. The earlier analysis of 587 of the donors excluded any sequence lacking an unambiguous match to a single V gene segment. In an earlier analysis of around 600 of the donors, V segments were called functional above 56.7% productive rearrangements and were called segregating when the between-donor standard deviation exceeded 5%. A statistical classification framework was developed to diagnose cytomegalovirus status using the catalog of TCR beta chain sequences. In a later analysis, V and J genes were assigned by comparing TCR nucleotide sequences against IMGT/GENE-DB human TR gene sequences. A later analysis assigned CDR3 sequences and most-parsimonious VDJ recombination scenarios with the TCRdist pipeline. In a later analysis, every TCR beta chain was defined by the combination of its CDR3 amino acid sequence and its V-gene family, and reads without a unique V-gene family were dropped. A later analysis removed several hundred highly shared, low-generation-probability nucleotide sequences to deal with suspected cross-contamination and a sequencing artifact. A later analysis calculated a clonal expansion index for each public chain from normalized within-repertoire ranks of inferred template counts. A later analysis computed generation probabilities with a VDJ recombination model fitted to out-of-frame rearrangements, and checked the results against IGoR. In a later analysis, hypergeometric tests were used to score TCR-TCR, TCR-HLA and TCR-CMV co-occurrence, with a repertoire-size bias correction applied to TCR pairs. A later analysis estimated false discovery rates by permuting HLA or CMV assignments 20 times. In a later analysis, co-occurring TCRs were grouped using DBSCAN, with TCRdist sequence similarity added in when clustering inside HLA-allele-positive subsets. Repertoires with fewer than 30,000 or more than 120,000 public chains were left out of co-occurrence clustering, as were five repertoires with anomalous nucleotide sharing. The table comes from immuneACCESS by way of TCRdb, which keeps in-frame sequences with V and J called. Part of the clones is missing from these tables; in studies checked, under half for an unresolved V gene and the rest for unknown reasons. V and J calls and clone size are given by that table; D and trimming were obtained from the DNA. The sample's records list more than 90,000 clones. Around 7% of the sample is held by the ten biggest clonotypes.

The cohort consisted of 666 healthy bone marrow donors. At the time of sampling, all cohort members were nominally healthy, though unrecorded immune exposures were likely present. The donor tested CMV seropositive and was one of the 289 seropositive cohort members. Each donor provided a peripheral blood sample, and peripheral blood mononuclear cells were used for TCR beta sequencing. The Qiagen DNeasy Blood Extraction Kit was used to extract genomic DNA from the blood cell samples. In this chain, TRBV13 is recombined with TRBJ2-2; 12 bases in the middle match TRBD1. Sequenced sample: PBMCs. The clonotype was recovered from a man aged 35 to 55 in good health and CMV-seropositive. DNA sequence: TGTGCCAGCAGAAGGGGACAGGGGGCCACCGGGGAGCTGTTTTTT. Its coded protein is CASRRGQGATGELFF.